The rows below give T cell receptor beta chains drawn from one sample of a study of blood T cell repertoires in COVID-19. Assay used: immunoSEQ multiplex PCR; TCRdb lists only in-frame clones, some missing. This table has fewer than 350,000 clones, less than 90% appearing once. Sequenced input: peripheral blood. All receptors come from a woman younger than 45 with COVID-19, enrolled during active disease. CDR3s include the opening cysteine and the closing phenylalanine or tryptophan. D genes are given only for firm matches. Some rows have no size entry. The others give once, few or many, or a class for an expanded clone.

d_gene: .; abundance: once; j_gene: TRBJ1-2; v_gene: TRBV9; CDR3aa: CASSPATGNYGYTF; CDR3nt: TGTGCCAGCAGCCCCGCGACTGGGAACTATGGCTACACCTTC
d_gene: .; abundance: once; j_gene: TRBJ1-4; v_gene: TRBV18; CDR3aa: CASSPQVINEKLFF; CDR3nt: TGTGCCAGCTCACCCCAGGTGATTAATGAAAAACTGTTTTTT
d_gene: TRBD2; abundance: .; j_gene: TRBJ2-5; v_gene: TRBV4-1; CDR3aa: CASSQSPSGGPGETQYF; CDR3nt: TGCGCCAGCAGCCAAAGCCCTAGCGGGGGGCCGGGAGAGACCCAGTACTTC
d_gene: .; abundance: .; j_gene: TRBJ1-1; v_gene: TRBV27; CDR3aa: CASSLLWGVAEAFF; CDR3nt: TGTGCCAGCAGTTTGCTTTGGGGGGTCGCTGAAGCTTTCTTT
d_gene: TRBD2; abundance: .; j_gene: TRBJ2-3; v_gene: TRBV5-1; CDR3aa: CASAHLTSGGPTDTQYF; CDR3nt: TGCGCCAGCGCCCACTTGACTAGCGGGGGACCCACAGATACGCAGTATTTT
d_gene: .; abundance: .; j_gene: TRBJ2-7; v_gene: TRBV11-2; CDR3aa: CASSLTRGQYF; CDR3nt: TGTGCCAGCAGCCTAACGCGGGGGCAGTACTTC
d_gene: .; abundance: .; j_gene: TRBJ2-7; v_gene: TRBV7-9; CDR3aa: CASSLYGGPFGSYEQYF; CDR3nt: TGTGCCAGCAGCTTATATGGCGGGCCATTCGGCTCCTACGAGCAGTACTTC
d_gene: TRBD2; abundance: .; j_gene: TRBJ2-7; v_gene: TRBV7-2; CDR3aa: CASSWTSGGHNSYEQYF; CDR3nt: TGTGCCAGCAGCTGGACTAGCGGGGGCCATAACTCTTACGAGCAGTACTTC
d_gene: .; abundance: .; j_gene: TRBJ2-7; v_gene: TRBV11-2; CDR3aa: CASSLALSSYEQYF; CDR3nt: TGTGCCAGCAGCTTAGCGCTGAGCTCCTACGAGCAGTACTTC
d_gene: TRBD2; abundance: .; j_gene: TRBJ2-3; v_gene: TRBV11-2; CDR3aa: CASSLGLAGDTDTQYF; CDR3nt: TGTGCCAGCAGCTTAGGACTAGCGGGGGACACAGATACGCAGTATTTT
d_gene: .; abundance: .; j_gene: TRBJ2-7; v_gene: TRBV6-5; CDR3aa: CASSSSQGSLRYEQYF; CDR3nt: TGTGCCAGCAGTTCCTCCCAGGGGTCGTTGCGCTACGAGCAGTACTTC
d_gene: .; abundance: .; j_gene: TRBJ1-1; v_gene: TRBV2; CDR3aa: CASSYAGASTEAFF; CDR3nt: TGTGCCAGCAGTTATGCAGGGGCGAGCACTGAAGCTTTCTTT
d_gene: TRBD2; abundance: .; j_gene: TRBJ2-1; v_gene: TRBV27; CDR3aa: CASRPLAGSLYNEQFF; CDR3nt: TGTGCCAGCAGGCCACTAGCGGGGTCCCTCTACAATGAGCAGTTCTTC
d_gene: TRBD2; abundance: .; j_gene: TRBJ2-5; v_gene: TRBV19; CDR3aa: CASSLVGLAQETQYF; CDR3nt: TGTGCCAGTAGTCTCGTGGGACTAGCTCAAGAGACCCAGTACTTC
d_gene: .; abundance: .; j_gene: TRBJ1-1; v_gene: TRBV10-3; CDR3aa: CAISDAREFNTEAFF; CDR3nt: TGTGCCATCAGTGACGCTCGGGAATTCAACACTGAAGCTTTCTTT
d_gene: .; abundance: .; j_gene: TRBJ2-5; v_gene: TRBV19; CDR3aa: CASSIPSRETQYF; CDR3nt: TGTGCCAGTAGTATCCCTAGCCGAGAGACCCAGTACTTC
d_gene: TRBD1; abundance: .; j_gene: TRBJ2-7; v_gene: TRBV7-9; CDR3aa: CASSPRTGGNEQYF; CDR3nt: TGTGCCAGCAGCCCTCGGACAGGGGGCAACGAGCAGTACTTC
d_gene: TRBD1; abundance: .; j_gene: TRBJ1-6; v_gene: TRBV3-1/TRBV3-2; CDR3aa: CASSQRMGTGYFVPLHF; CDR3nt: TGTGCCAGCAGCCAAAGGATGGGGACAGGGTACTTTGTACCCCTCCACTTT
d_gene: .; abundance: .; j_gene: TRBJ2-2; v_gene: TRBV19; CDR3aa: CASSFVPLRLETTGELFF; CDR3nt: TGTGCCAGTAGTTTCGTCCCCCTCAGACTAGAGACCACCGGGGAGCTGTTTTTT
d_gene: TRBD1; abundance: .; j_gene: TRBJ2-1; v_gene: TRBV6-6; CDR3aa: CASSYGTGSYNEQFF; CDR3nt: TGTGCCAGCAGTTACGGGACAGGGTCCTACAATGAGCAGTTCTTC
d_gene: .; abundance: .; j_gene: TRBJ1-5; v_gene: TRBV12-1; CDR3aa: CASSLTGDQPQHF; CDR3nt: TGTGCCAGCAGCTTGACGGGGGATCAGCCCCAGCATTTT
d_gene: .; abundance: once; j_gene: TRBJ1-2; v_gene: TRBV30; CDR3aa: CAWSFNRVGYGYTF; CDR3nt: TGTGCCTGGAGTTTTAACAGGGTTGGGTATGGCTACACCTTC
d_gene: TRBD1; abundance: .; j_gene: TRBJ1-6; v_gene: TRBV2; CDR3aa: CASSEDRASNNSPLHF; CDR3nt: TGTGCCAGCAGCGAGGACAGGGCGTCTAATAATTCACCCCTCCACTTT
d_gene: .; abundance: .; j_gene: TRBJ2-3; v_gene: TRBV6-1; CDR3aa: CASSEVPRGTQYF; CDR3nt: TGTGCCAGCAGTGAGGTCCCCCGGGGTACGCAGTATTTT
d_gene: .; abundance: .; j_gene: TRBJ2-3; v_gene: TRBV5-1; CDR3aa: CASARTALGTDTQYF; CDR3nt: TGCGCCAGCGCTCGAACTGCCCTAGGCACAGATACGCAGTATTTT
d_gene: .; abundance: .; j_gene: TRBJ1-1; v_gene: TRBV27; CDR3aa: CASSHLREGRHEAFF; CDR3nt: TGTGCCAGCAGTCATCTAAGAGAAGGCAGGCATGAAGCTTTCTTT
d_gene: TRBD2; abundance: once; j_gene: TRBJ2-3; v_gene: TRBV20-1; CDR3aa: CSASGLADTQYF; CDR3nt: TGCAGTGCTAGTGGACTAGCAGATACGCAGTATTTT
d_gene: .; abundance: .; j_gene: TRBJ1-6; v_gene: TRBV5-1; CDR3aa: CASSPQGVRSTNNSPLHF; CDR3nt: TGCGCCAGCTCCCCCCAAGGGGTCCGGAGTACAAATAATTCACCCCTCCACTTT
d_gene: .; abundance: .; j_gene: TRBJ2-2; v_gene: TRBV5-1; CDR3aa: CASRGTLRTGELFF; CDR3nt: TGCGCCAGCCGGGGGACCCTCAGAACTGGGGAGCTGTTTTTT
d_gene: .; abundance: .; j_gene: TRBJ2-2; v_gene: TRBV5-5; CDR3aa: CASSLGGNTGELFF; CDR3nt: TGTGCCAGCAGCTTGGGAGGAAACACCGGGGAGCTGTTTTTT
d_gene: .; abundance: .; j_gene: TRBJ1-2; v_gene: TRBV4-1; CDR3aa: CASRATDDYGYTF; CDR3nt: TGCGCCAGCAGGGCAACAGATGACTATGGCTACACCTTC
d_gene: TRBD2; abundance: .; j_gene: TRBJ2-3; v_gene: TRBV5-4; CDR3aa: CASSPGGLAGDTDTQYF; CDR3nt: TGTGCCAGCAGCCCGGGCGGACTAGCGGGGGACACAGATACGCAGTATTTT
d_gene: .; abundance: .; j_gene: TRBJ2-1; v_gene: TRBV5-1; CDR3aa: CASSLVPGAYNEQFF; CDR3nt: TGCGCCAGCAGCTTGGTTCCGGGTGCCTACAATGAGCAGTTCTTC
d_gene: .; abundance: .; j_gene: TRBJ1-4; v_gene: TRBV24-1; CDR3aa: CATSDRGRGEKLFF; CDR3nt: TGTGCCACCAGTGATAGGGGCCGCGGTGAAAAACTGTTTTTT
d_gene: .; abundance: .; j_gene: TRBJ1-3; v_gene: TRBV11-2; CDR3aa: CASSLDMANTIYF; CDR3nt: TGTGCCAGCAGCTTAGACATGGCAAACACCATATATTTT
d_gene: TRBD1; abundance: .; j_gene: TRBJ1-2; v_gene: TRBV27; CDR3aa: CASSPGTGNYGYTF; CDR3nt: TGTGCCAGCAGTCCAGGGACAGGGAACTATGGCTACACCTTC
d_gene: .; abundance: .; j_gene: TRBJ2-5; v_gene: TRBV4-1; CDR3aa: CASSQRGSGSQETQYF; CDR3nt: TGCGCCAGCAGCCAACGAGGTAGCGGCTCCCAAGAGACCCAGTACTTC